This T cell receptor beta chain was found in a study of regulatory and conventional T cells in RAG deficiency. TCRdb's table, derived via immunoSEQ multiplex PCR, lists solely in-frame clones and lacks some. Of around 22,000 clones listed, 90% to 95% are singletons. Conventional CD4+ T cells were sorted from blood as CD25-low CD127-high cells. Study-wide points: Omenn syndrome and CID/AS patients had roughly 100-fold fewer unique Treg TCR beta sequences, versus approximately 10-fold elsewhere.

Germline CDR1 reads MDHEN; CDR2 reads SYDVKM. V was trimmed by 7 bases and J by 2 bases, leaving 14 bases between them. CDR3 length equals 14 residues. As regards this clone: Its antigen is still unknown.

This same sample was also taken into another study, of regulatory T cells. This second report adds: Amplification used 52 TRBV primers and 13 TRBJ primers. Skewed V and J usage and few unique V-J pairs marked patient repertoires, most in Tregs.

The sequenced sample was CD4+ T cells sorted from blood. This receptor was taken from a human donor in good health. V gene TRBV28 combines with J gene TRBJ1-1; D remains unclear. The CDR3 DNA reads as TGTGCCAGCAACCGCGGCGGTTTTAACACTGAAGCTTTCTTT. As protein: CASNRGGFNTEAFF.